These T cell receptor beta chains were read from a single sample in a study of CD4 T cells in relation to SARS-CoV-2 and coronaviruses. Their cognate antigens are unknown. The assay was immunoSEQ multiplex PCR, and TCRdb's table has in-frame clones only and misses some. Of 24,000 or so clones listed, around 80% are singletons. Specimen: CD4+ T cells from PBMCs, cultured in vitro. The receptors stem from a human donor in good health. The CDR3 runs from the conserved cysteine through the conserved F or W. D genes are given only for firm matches.

j_call v_call d_call cdr3_aa
TRBJ2-4 TRBV14 TRBD2 CASSQVGGGRENIQYF
TRBJ1-1 TRBV3-1/TRBV3-2 . CASSQDSAGATEAFF
TRBJ2-2 TRBV24-1 TRBD1 CATSDSGTGGTGELFF
TRBJ2-5 TRBV3-1/TRBV3-2 . CASSQDTSFGETQYF
TRBJ1-2 TRBV12-3/TRBV12-4 . CASSPTGGTYTF
TRBJ1-2 TRBV11-2 . CASSPDRRRGYTF
TRBJ2-2 TRBV5-1 TRBD1 CASRRDSPGELFF
TRBJ2-5 TRBV27 . CASSLVGWGRETQYF
TRBJ2-7 TRBV3-1/TRBV3-2 . CASSPHCYEQYF
TRBJ1-6 TRBV27 TRBD1 CASSLEPGGYSPLHF
TRBJ1-2 TRBV23-1 . CASSQSPGGWHGYTF
TRBJ2-3 TRBV19 TRBD2 CASSTTSGGFSGTDTQYF
TRBJ1-2 TRBV3-1/TRBV3-2 . CASSQDRRGANYGYTF
TRBJ2-3 TRBV5-1 . CASSFMGTDTQYF
TRBJ2-4 TRBV11-2 . CASSPAGAKNIQYF
TRBJ1-5 TRBV5-8 . CASSPTGTPYQPQHF
TRBJ2-3 TRBV27 TRBD2 CASSLRAGGLRYSTDTQYF
TRBJ2-5 TRBV5-1 TRBD2 CASGTSGQETQYF
TRBJ2-3 TRBV5-8 TRBD1 CASRRTGVRTDTQYF
TRBJ1-5 TRBV19 TRBD1 CASSIVYRGGRNQPQHF
TRBJ2-7 TRBV28 . CASSFGGSLNVPYEQYF
TRBJ1-3 TRBV11-2 . CASSPRDSGNTIYF
TRBJ2-1 TRBV10-1 TRBD2 CASSESRTSGDNEQFF
TRBJ1-1 TRBV5-6 . CASSLMRGNTEAFF
TRBJ1-6 TRBV2 TRBD1 CASSGYRGNSPLHF
TRBJ1-2 TRBV5-5 . CASSFTTGDYGYTF
TRBJ1-6 TRBV6-5 TRBD1 CASRHRQGYGSLHF
TRBJ2-1 TRBV3-1/TRBV3-2 . CASSQRDPHLDEQFF
TRBJ2-3 TRBV29-1 . CSAHITGSDTQYF
TRBJ1-5 TRBV7-2 TRBD1 CASSSQGGDQPQHF
TRBJ2-5 TRBV4-2 . CASSATGETQYF
TRBJ2-3 TRBV5-1 TRBD2 CASSLGLAGGTDTQYF
TRBJ2-1 TRBV10-1 TRBD2 CASSPSGDNEQFF
TRBJ2-3 TRBV24-1 TRBD2 CATSTGLVPDTQYF
TRBJ2-2 TRBV4-3 . CASSQRGFTGELFF
TRBJ1-2 TRBV4-2 . CASSQENTQPTYGYTF
TRBJ2-7 TRBV6-5 TRBD1 CASRLDRSYEQYF
TRBJ1-2 TRBV12-3/TRBV12-4 . CASSEFRWHGYTF
TRBJ2-3 TRBV5-1 TRBD1 CASSTWTGGSTDTQYF
TRBJ2-2 TRBV5-1 . CASSPPKAQGNTGELFF
TRBJ2-2 TRBV11-3 . CASSSAGANTGELFF
TRBJ1-2 TRBV7-2 TRBD1 CASSITGTDNYGYTF
TRBJ2-7 TRBV5-6 . CASTTYRMERSYEQYF
TRBJ2-7 TRBV12-3/TRBV12-4 . CASSSPSGYEQYF
TRBJ1-5 TRBV6-5 . CASSYSLNQPQHF
TRBJ1-5 TRBV5-5 . CASTPAGSSNQPQHF
TRBJ2-7 TRBV5-1 TRBD1 CASSLEWTGTEQYF
TRBJ2-7 TRBV10-3 TRBD2 CAISEASGGEQYF
TRBJ2-5 TRBV5-8 TRBD1 CASSTWTGETQYF
TRBJ2-1 TRBV18 TRBD2 CASSQMTSGIYNEQFF
TRBJ2-5 TRBV5-4 TRBD1 CASSSTGARGTQYF
TRBJ2-1 TRBV7-4 . CASSLGLSGGERYNEQFF